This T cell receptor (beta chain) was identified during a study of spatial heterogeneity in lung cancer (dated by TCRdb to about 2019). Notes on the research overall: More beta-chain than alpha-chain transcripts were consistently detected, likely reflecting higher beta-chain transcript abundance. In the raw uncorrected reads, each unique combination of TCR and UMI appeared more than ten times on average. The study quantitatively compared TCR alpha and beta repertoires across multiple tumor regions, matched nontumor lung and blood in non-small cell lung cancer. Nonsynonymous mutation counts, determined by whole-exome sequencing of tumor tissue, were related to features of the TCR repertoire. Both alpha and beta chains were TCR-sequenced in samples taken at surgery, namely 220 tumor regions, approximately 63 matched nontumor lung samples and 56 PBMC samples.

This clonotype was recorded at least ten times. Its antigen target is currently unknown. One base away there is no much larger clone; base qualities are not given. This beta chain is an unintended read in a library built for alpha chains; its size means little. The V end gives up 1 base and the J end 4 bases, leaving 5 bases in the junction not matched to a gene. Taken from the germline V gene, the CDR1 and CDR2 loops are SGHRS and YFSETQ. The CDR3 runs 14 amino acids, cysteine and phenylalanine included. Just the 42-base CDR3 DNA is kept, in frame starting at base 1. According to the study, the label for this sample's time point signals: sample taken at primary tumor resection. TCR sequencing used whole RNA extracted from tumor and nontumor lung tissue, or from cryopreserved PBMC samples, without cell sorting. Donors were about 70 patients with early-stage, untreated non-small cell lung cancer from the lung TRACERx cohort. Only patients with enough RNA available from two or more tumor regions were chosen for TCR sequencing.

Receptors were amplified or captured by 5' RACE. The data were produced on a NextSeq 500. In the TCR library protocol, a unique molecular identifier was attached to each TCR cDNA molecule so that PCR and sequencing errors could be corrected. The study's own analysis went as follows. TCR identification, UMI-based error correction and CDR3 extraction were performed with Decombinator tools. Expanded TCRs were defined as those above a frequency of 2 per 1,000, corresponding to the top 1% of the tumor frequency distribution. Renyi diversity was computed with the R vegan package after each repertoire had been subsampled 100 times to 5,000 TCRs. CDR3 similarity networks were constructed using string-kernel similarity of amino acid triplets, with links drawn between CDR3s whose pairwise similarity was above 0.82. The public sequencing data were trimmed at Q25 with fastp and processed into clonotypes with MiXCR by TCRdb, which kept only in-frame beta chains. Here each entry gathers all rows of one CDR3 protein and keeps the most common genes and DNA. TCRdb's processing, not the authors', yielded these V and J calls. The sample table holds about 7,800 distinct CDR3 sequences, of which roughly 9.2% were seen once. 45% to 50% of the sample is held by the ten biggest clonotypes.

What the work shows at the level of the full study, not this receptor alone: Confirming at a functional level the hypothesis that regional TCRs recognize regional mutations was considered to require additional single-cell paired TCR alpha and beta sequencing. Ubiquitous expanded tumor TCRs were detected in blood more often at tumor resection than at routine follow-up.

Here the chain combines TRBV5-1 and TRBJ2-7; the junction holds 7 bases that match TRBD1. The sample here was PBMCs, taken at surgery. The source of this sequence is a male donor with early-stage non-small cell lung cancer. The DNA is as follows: TGCGCCAGCAGCTTGTCCGGGACAGCATACGAGCAGTACTTC. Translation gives CASSLSGTAYEQYF.